The 20 T cell receptor beta chains presented below share a single source sample, sequenced in a study of Ad26.COV2.S vaccination and SARS-CoV-2 variants. Profiling relied on immunoSEQ multiplex PCR, and the TCRdb table lists in-frame clones only, not all of them. The sample carries under 400,000 clones, over 75% recorded once. Sample treatment: some 20 received Ad26.COV2.S at low or high dose, single or two shots; 5 received placebo; per-sample allocation not given. At day 63 after the first vaccine or placebo injection, samples were drawn. The sequencing used peripheral blood, collected in a trial of Ad26.COV2.S vaccine versus placebo. The receptors were gathered from a person aged 18-60 years who received the Ad26.COV2.S COVID-19 vaccine or a placebo.

CDR3 sequence (DNA): TGTGCCAGCAGCCATCTGGCTAGCCAAGAGACCCAGTACTTC. It encodes CASSHLASQETQYF. V and J are TRBV5-4 and TRBJ2-5, with no clear D. Germline lookup yields CDR1 SGHNT and CDR2 YYREEE (reference sequence). This CDR3 is 14 amino acids long. V shed 4 bases and J shed 1 base, with 11 bases lying between them.

This chain joins TRBV5-1 and TRBJ1-5; D is unclear. The CDR3 runs 15 residues. Trimming left V 4 bases short and J 0 bases short, with 11 bases between. The germline gives CDR1 SGHRS, CDR2 YFSETQ. The CDR3 region has the DNA TGCGCCAGCAGCCTCAGTCCGAATAGCAATCAGCCCCAGCATTTT. It yields the protein CASSLSPNSNQPQHF.

This sequence joins TRBV3-1 (or the pseudogene TRBV3-2) and TRBJ1-4; D is undetermined. V was trimmed by 0 bases and J by 7 bases, leaving 12 bases between them. CDR3 size: 15 residues. Germline-derived CDR1 and CDR2 are LGHDT and YNNKEL (reference sequence). This CDR3 reads CASSQDSARREKLFF. The DNA of the CDR3 is TGTGCCAGCAGCCAAGACAGCGCAAGGCGTGAAAAACTGTTTTTT.

Worth noting for this clone: The same CDR3 arises from other DNA sequences in this sample as well. The chain combines TRBV12-3 or TRBV12-4 with TRBJ1-3; D remains ambiguous. Trimming took off 6 bases at V and 4 bases at J, with 7 bases between the two ends. The CDR3 has 12 residues. The CDR3: CASSLPGNTIYF. DNA of the CDR3: TGTGCCAGCAGCCTCCCGGGAAACACCATATATTTT.

This clone was observed a single time. Because it lacks the conserved phenylalanine or tryptophan at the end, this CDR3 is likely a read error. Because the CDR3's place on the DNA is in doubt, the DNA is left out and the CDR3 is given as listed by TCRdb. The CDR3 loop is CASSEGGSGGSPN. The rearrangement uses TRBV2 and TRBJ2-7; TRBD2, the table's D call, lacks a check against the DNA. The CDR3 extends over 13 residues, inclusive of both ends. Germline CDR1 SNHLY, CDR2 FYNNEI.

V and J are TRBV21-1 and TRBJ1-2; TRBD1 is the table's D call, not checked against the DNA. TRBV21-1 counts as a pseudogene. CDR3 length: 20 amino acids. The CDR3 coding sequence is TGTGCCAGCAGCAAAAGGCCCAAGGACAGGGGGCAGGCATGCGACTATGGCTACACCTTC. This translates into CASSKRPKDRGQACDYGYTF.

The count of this clone is one. This chain links TRBV6-2 or TRBV6-3 with TRBJ1-1; 7 bases align to TRBD1. Germline V gives CDR1 MNHEY, CDR2 SVGEGT. With V trimmed by 5 bases and J by 11 bases, 11 bases remained unmatched. The CDR3 totals 13 residues. The DNA of the CDR3 is TGTGCCAGCAGTGGGACCAGGGGGATCGGGGCTTTCTTT. This translates into CASSGTRGIGAFF.

The rearrangement uses TRBV18 and TRBJ1-2, with 8 nucleotides matching TRBD1. This CDR3 comprises 15 residues. J was trimmed by 2 bases and V by 2 bases; bases with no gene match: 4. The germline gives CDR1 KGHSH, CDR2 LQKENI. CDR3 DNA: TGTGCCAGCTCACCAGGGACAGGCACCAACTATGGCTACACCTTC. The encoded protein is CASSPGTGTNYGYTF.

The chain couples TRBV2 to TRBJ2-7; a weak D match, TRBD1 (6 bases). V was pared by 4 bases and J by 0 bases, with 13 bases between. CDR3 length equals 15 residues. CDR1 SNHLY and CDR2 FYNNEI come from the germline V gene. For the CDR3, the DNA is TGTGCCAGCAGTGCACAGACAGGACCCTCCTACGAGCAGTACTTC. Protein: CASSAQTGPSYEQYF.

The V and J genes are TRBV5-1 and TRBJ1-2; D is ambiguous. V was shortened by 0 bases and J by 4 bases, with 10 bases between the two germline ends. Looked up from germline, CDR1 is SGHRS and CDR2 is YFSETQ. This CDR3 comprises 14 residues. CDR3: CASSLADPGYGYTF. CDR3 sequence (DNA): TGCGCCAGCAGCTTGGCCGATCCTGGCTATGGCTACACCTTC.

V gene TRBV7-9 combines with J gene TRBJ2-5; D possibly corresponds to TRBD2 (6 bases). The length of the CDR3 is 16 residues. Germline V gives CDR1 SEHNR, CDR2 FQNEAQ (reference sequence). Trimming took off 7 bases at V and 4 bases at J, with 22 bases between the two ends. CDR3 sequence (DNA): TGTGCCAGCATGAGGGGCAGGATGGGACTTGTAGAGACCCAGTACTTC. It yields the protein CASMRGRMGLVETQYF.

The chain is built from TRBV19 and TRBJ2-5, with 7 bases that match TRBD1. Trimming took 5 bases from V and 2 from J; bases not matched to a gene: 5. The CDR3 covers 14 residues. The germline V gene has CDR1 LNHDA and CDR2 SQIVND (reference sequence). The CDR3 bases are TGTGCCAGTAGTCCAGGGGGACAACAAGAGACCCAGTACTTC. Translation gives CASSPGGQQETQYF.

The chain uses TRBV4-3 and TRBJ1-2; D call uncertain. Trimming took 1 base from V and 1 from J, leaving 10 bases between them. Looked up from germline, CDR1 is LGHNA and CDR2 is YSLEER. The CDR3 spans 15 residues. CDR3 sequence: CASSQVIGSNYGYTF. CDR3 in DNA: TGCGCCAGCAGCCAAGTAATCGGGAGTAACTATGGCTACACCTTC.

The chain recombines TRBV4-2 with TRBJ1-5; 7 bases agree with TRBD1. The V gene end was trimmed by 0 bases and the J gene end by 12 bases; junction bases not matched to a gene: 14. CDR1 LGHNA and CDR2 YNFKEQ come from the germline V gene. This CDR3 spans 16 amino acids. CDR3 in amino acids: CASSQDAAASTGRQHF. In DNA form, the CDR3 reads TGTGCCAGCAGCCAAGATGCCGCCGCTTCGACAGGGCGCCAGCATTTT.

The chain joins TRBV9 to TRBJ2-1; the D gene is possibly TRBD2 (7 bases). Deletions cut 0 bases from V and 7 bases from J, with 14 bases between. This CDR3 is 15 amino acids long. CDR1 and CDR2 from the germline V gene are SGDLS and YYNGEE. This CDR3 reads CASSVGGGPGNEQFF. In DNA, the CDR3 is TGTGCCAGCAGCGTAGGGGGGGGGCCGGGGAATGAGCAGTTCTTC.

V is TRBV30 and J is TRBJ1-2; D might be TRBD1 (6 bases). The length of the CDR3 is 14 residues. Germline V lookup: CDR1 GTSNPN, CDR2 SVGIG (reference sequence). V shed 0 bases and J shed 6 bases, with 14 bases lying between them. CDR3 DNA: TGTGCCTGGAGTGTCGGGGGCGGCGGGCATGGCTACACCTTC. It specifies CAWSVGGGGHGYTF.

In its sample, this clone was seen once. CDR3 region: CASSPFVGVNTEAFF. CDR3 nucleotides: TGTGCCAGCAGCCCCTTTGTGGGGGTGAACACTGAAGCTTTCTTT. The chain joins TRBV5-5 to TRBJ1-1; weak D call: TRBD1 (5 bases). Per germline, CDR1 SGHKS and CDR2 YYEKEE (reference sequence). With 4 bases removed from V and 0 bases from J, the gap between germline ends came to 13 bases. The CDR3 consists of 15 residues.

This clone has only a few counts. V is TRBV6-6 and J is TRBJ2-1; D perhaps matches TRBD1 (5 bases). The CDR3 loop spans 15 amino acids. Trimming took 0 bases from V and 9 from J, leaving 15 bases between them. CDR1 MNHNY and CDR2 SVGAGI come from the germline V gene (reference sequence). The CDR3 coding sequence is TGTGCCAGCAGTTACTCGGCCTTAGGGGAAGGTGAGCAGTTCTTC. It codes for CASSYSALGEGEQFF.

In regard to this clone: This sample includes further DNA sequences coding for the same CDR3. The chain carries TRBV15 and TRBJ2-5, with TRBD1 matching 7 bases. The J segment lost 2 bases and the V segment lost 0 bases, leaving 0 bases of the junction unmatched. Germline CDR1 and CDR2: LNHNV and YYDKDF (reference sequence). This CDR3 comprises 14 residues. CDR3 nucleotide sequence: TGTGCCACCAGCAGAGACAGGGGGCAAGAGACCCAGTACTTC. Its protein product is CATSRDRGQETQYF.

This chain links TRBV24-1 with TRBJ1-6; D gene ambiguous. This CDR3 is built from 14 residues. Germline lookup yields CDR1 KGHDR and CDR2 SFDVKD. Trimming removed 4 bases from V and 10 bases from J, with 13 bases in between. The CDR3 spells CATSETAVESPLHF. CDR3 bases: TGTGCCACCAGTGAAACCGCAGTTGAGTCACCCCTCCACTTT.